These T cell receptor beta chains were read from a single sample in a study of control samples from healthy donors and cancer patients. Sequencing was performed with immunoSEQ multiplex PCR; in TCRdb, only in-frame clones are kept and a portion is missing. The table includes about 48,000 clones, 93% detected once. The sequencing input was PBMCs. The receptors originated from a woman in her 50s with head and neck cancer. CDR3s leave out the opening cysteine and the closing phenylalanine or tryptophan.

>13|TRBV7-8
ASSLWATNTGELF
>10|TRBV19
ASSIGQYGYT
>10|TRBV12-3/TRBV12-4
ASSLVGGALH
>11|TRBV5-4
ASSPRGAEGYT
>14|TRBV12-5
ASGMTYRGDTGELF
>11|TRBV6-5
ASSPGGTDTQY
>11|TRBV5-1
ASSSDRGSEAF
>16|TRBV9
ASSPIIQPSKVEDGYT
>14|TRBV30
AWRRTGARRIYGYT
>13|TRBV18
ASSPPAGQGDTQY
>11|TRBV20-1
SASGQSTDTQY
>11|TRBV7-2
ASSLARDREQF
>13|TRBV4-1
ASSPRTGESYGYT
>12|TRBV5-1
ASSLRRDNTEAF
>16|TRBV27
ASSLRGGHLSSYNEQF
>12|TRBV30
AWSVRQTVYGYT
>13|TRBV4-1
ASSQETSGRGEQY
>12|TRBV10-3
AISEEGMNTEAF
>14|TRBV23-1
ASSQWPGLPFNEQF